Sequencing of this TCR beta chain was carried out in a study of blood T cell repertoires in COVID-19 (dated by TCRdb to 2020 to 2021). About the study as a whole: Collaborator samples came from the United States, Italy and Spain and covered acute and convalescent phases of COVID-19. The material from the prospective study consisted of cDNA or gDNA derived from T cells, B-cell-depleted T cells, or PBMCs. The dataset comprised deeply sampled blood TCRbeta repertoires from subjects exposed to, actively infected with, or recovered from COVID-19. The repertoires were released in a freely available public database meant as a resource for research on the immune response to SARS-CoV-2. The samples were drawn from the first 160 participants of the ongoing ImmuneRACE study and from some 1,300 subjects provided by 6 global collaborators. Nearly every sample came with metadata listing a de-identified subject ID, COVID-19 status, age in years and sex. Where available, HLA class I and class II types were taken from metadata supplied by the sample provider and were not determined by assay-based typing. Results the study describes overall, beyond this receptor: The amount of clinical and demographic metadata varied by source and participant and was provided uncurated.

Trimming removed 2 bases from V and 12 bases from J, leaving 11 bases between the germline ends. CDR1 and CDR2, per the germline V gene, are MNHEY and SVGAGI. The CDR3 runs 13 amino acids, cysteine and phenylalanine included. The sequence is cut down to CDR3 DNA, 39 bases in frame from base 1. TCRbeta CDR3 regions were amplified from genomic DNA by means of the immunoSEQ Assay, a bias-controlled multiplex PCR. In the paper's pipeline: Nucleated cell counts per sample were estimated from amplification of reference gene primers within the assay. To quantify the absolute abundance of each unique TCRbeta CDR3 rearrangement, sequence reads were collapsed and filtered. For each sample, productive Simpson clonality was calculated as the square root of Simpson's diversity index across productive rearrangements. Held by TCRdb, this immuneACCESS table contains in-frame sequences only and omits some clones. Under half of the omission traces to an unresolved V gene where checked; the cause of the rest is unknown. V, J and clone size are those of that table, while D and trimming were read from the DNA. This sample comprises about 160,000 clones, 85% of them detected only once. Jointly, the top ten make up 2.5% to 4% of the sample.

This clone was counted ten times or more. The clone's antigen remains unknown. One base away there is no much larger clone; base qualities are not given. The collaborating institutions used their own protocols to collect whole blood in K2EDTA tubes. For TCRbeta analysis, collaborators shipped samples in one of three forms: frozen whole blood, isolated PBMCs, or DNA extracted from either of those sample types. Sequencing used peripheral blood. This receptor was taken from a human donor with acute or convalescent COVID-19. The donor label of this sample is uncertain. The rearrangement joined TRBV6-5 to TRBJ1-6, with the D gene uncertain. In nucleotide form, the sequence is TGTGCCAGCAGTTACGATGTCGGGGAACCCCTCCACTTT. Its protein is CASSYDVGEPLHF.